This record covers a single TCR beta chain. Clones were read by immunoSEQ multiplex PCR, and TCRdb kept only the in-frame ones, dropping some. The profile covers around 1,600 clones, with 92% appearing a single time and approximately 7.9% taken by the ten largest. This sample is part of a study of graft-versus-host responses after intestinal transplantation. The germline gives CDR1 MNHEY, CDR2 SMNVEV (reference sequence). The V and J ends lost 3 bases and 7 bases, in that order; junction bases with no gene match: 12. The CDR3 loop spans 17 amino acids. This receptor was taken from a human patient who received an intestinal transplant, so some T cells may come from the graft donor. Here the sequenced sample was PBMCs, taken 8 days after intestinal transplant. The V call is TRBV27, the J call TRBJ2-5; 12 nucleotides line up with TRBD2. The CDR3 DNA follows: TGTGCCAGCAGTTTGCAGTGGACTAGCGGGACAGAAGGGACCCAGTACTTC. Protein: CASSLQWTSGTEGTQYF.